The 27 T cell receptor beta chains below come from one sample, sequenced in a study of identical twins. TCRdb re-called the 5' RACE reads through MiXCR, storing one row per CDR3 protein. The repertoire includes 750,000 to 950,000 distinct CDR3 sequences, 12% of them detected once, and 1.5% to 2% sits in the top ten. This sample also appeared in a second study, on yellow fever vaccine responses in identical twins.

Source material: PBMCs. These receptors were taken from a woman between 18 and 29 years old in good health.

V usage is TRBV6-1 and J usage is TRBJ2-7; D may match TRBD1 or TRBD2 (5 bases each). CDR3 size: 15 residues. Germline V lookup: CDR1 MNHNS, CDR2 SASEGT. Trimming left V 5 bases short and J 3 bases short, with 17 bases between. This CDR3 is CASSRLTGRFYEQYF. The DNA of the CDR3 is TGTGCCAGCAGTAGACTAACGGGGCGTTTCTACGAGCAGTACTTC.

This clonotype was observed a handful of times. This rearrangement joins TRBV7-9 to TRBJ2-3; 10 bases line up with TRBD1. This CDR3 comprises 17 residues. V was pared by 5 bases and J by 1 base, with 9 bases of the junction left unmatched. Germline CDR1 reads SEHNR; CDR2 reads FQNEAQ (reference sequence). CDR3 in amino acids: CASSPATGGVGTDTQYF. In DNA form, the CDR3 reads TGTGCCAGCAGCCCCGCGACAGGGGGCGTGGGCACAGATACGCAGTATTTT. Full variable domain (remainder filled in from reference TRBV7-9 and TRBJ2-3): DTGVSQNPRHKITKRGQNVTFRCDPISEHNRLYWYRQTLGQGPEFLTYFQNEAQLEKSRLLSDRFSAERPKGSFSTLEIQRTEQGDSAMYLCASSPATGGVGTDTQYFGPGTRLTVL.

This clonotype was counted many times. The V gene is TRBV7-9, the J gene TRBJ1-2; 7 bases agree with TRBD1. V was clipped by 5 bases and J by 3 bases; unmatched bases: 6. The CDR3 runs to 14 residues. Germline CDR1 reads SEHNR; CDR2 reads FQNEAQ (reference sequence). The CDR3 DNA reads TGTGCCAGCAGCATCCCAGGGGGGGACTATGGCTACACCTTC. Translating gives CASSIPGGDYGYTF.

This clonotype was counted between two and nine times. CDR3 coding DNA: TGTGCCAGCACCCAGGGACAGACTAGCACAGATACGCAGTATTTT. It codes for CASTQGQTSTDTQYF. This chain joins TRBV6-2 or TRBV6-3 and TRBJ2-3; 7 bases agree with TRBD1. The CDR3 runs 15 residues. With 7 bases clipped from V and 0 bases from J, the junction kept 7 bases outside the gene matches. Germline-derived CDR1 and CDR2 are MNHEY and SVGEGT.

The chain employs TRBV7-8 and TRBJ2-5; TRBD2 matches at 7 bases. The germline V gene has CDR1 SGHVS and CDR2 FQNEAQ. With 0 bases clipped from V and 0 bases from J, the junction kept 7 bases outside the gene matches. The CDR3 has 17 amino acids. CDR3 in DNA: TGTGCCAGCAGCTTAGCGCTAGGCCTAGCGGACCAAGAGACCCAGTACTTC. This codes for CASSLALGLADQETQYF.

The chain joins TRBV20-1 to TRBJ2-1; 10 bases fit TRBD2. CDR1 and CDR2 (germline): DFQATT, SNEGSKA (reference sequence). V lost 0 bases and J lost 5; bases outside the gene matches: 7. This CDR3 region has 16 residues. For the CDR3, the DNA is TGCAGTGCTAGAGATAGTCTAGCGGGGGCTGACAATGAGCAGTTCTTC. Translated: CSARDSLAGADNEQFF.

This clonotype has a handful of counts. This chain connects TRBV20-1 to TRBJ2-7; 7 nucleotides align to TRBD1. CDR1 is DFQATT and CDR2 is SNEGSKA in the germline V gene (reference sequence). The CDR3 extends over 13 amino acids. The V and J ends lost 4 bases and 0 bases, in that order; junction bases with no gene match: 3. The CDR3 protein is CSATRDSSYEQYF. The CDR3, as DNA: TGCAGTGCTACCAGGGACAGCTCCTACGAGCAGTACTTC.

The chain recombines TRBV5-1 with TRBJ1-1; D may be TRBD1 (6 bases). V lost 0 bases and J lost 3, with 24 bases in between. Germline V CDR1 and CDR2: SGHRS, YFSETQ. The CDR3 runs to 19 residues. The CDR3: CASSLARDKMSTLDTEAFF. The CDR3 bases are TGCGCCAGCAGCTTGGCGAGGGACAAAATGAGTACATTGGACACTGAAGCTTTCTTT. The variable domain in full, completed from reference TRBV5-1 and TRBJ1-1, reads KAGVTQTPRYLIKTRGQQVTLSCSPISGHRSVSWYQQTPGQGLQFLFEYFSETQRNKGNFPGRFSGRQFSNSRSEMNVSTLELGDSALYLCASSLARDKMSTLDTEAFFGQGTRLTVV.

This clonotype showed up just a few times. The gene calls are TRBV25-1 and TRBJ2-1; 11 positions agree with TRBD2. The CDR3 consists of 14 residues. Looked up from germline, CDR1 is MGHDK and CDR2 is SYGVNS. The CDR3 sequence is CTQGTSGSYNEQFF. DNA for the CDR3: TGTACCCAGGGGACTAGCGGTTCCTACAATGAGCAGTTCTTC.

This clonotype was counted at least ten times. The chain has TRBV28 and TRBJ2-1; D gene ambiguous. V lost 6 bases, J lost 12 bases, and 12 bases lay in between. The CDR3 runs to 11 residues. From germline, CDR1 is MDHEN and CDR2 SYDVKM. This CDR3 reads CASSQNQRQFF. In DNA, the CDR3 is TGTGCCAGCAGCCAGAACCAAAGGCAGTTCTTC.

This clonotype has more than one count but fewer than ten. The chain is built from TRBV28 and TRBJ1-6, with a tentative D call TRBD1 (5 bases). V lost 6 bases, J lost 11 bases, and 17 bases lay in between. CDR1 and CDR2 from the germline V gene are MDHEN and SYDVKM. The CDR3 loop spans 14 amino acids. The CDR3 sequence is CASSNRDPLAPLHF. The CDR3 DNA reads as TGTGCCAGCAGCAACCGGGACCCGTTGGCACCCCTCCACTTT.

This clonotype was counted only a few times. V gene TRBV6-1 combines with J gene TRBJ1-5; TRBD1 aligns across 10 bases. Germline assignment: CDR1 MNHNS and CDR2 SASEGT. The CDR3 is made up of 15 amino acids. After removal of 6 bases from V and 5 bases from J, the junction contained 7 bases not matched to a gene. The CDR3 protein is CASRGTGERYQPQHF. In DNA form, the CDR3 reads TGTGCCAGCAGAGGGACAGGGGAGCGATATCAGCCCCAGCATTTT.

This clonotype came up many times. The CDR3 sequence: CSAPLGTEQFF. CDR3 DNA sequence: TGCAGTGCTCCCCTCGGGACTGAGCAGTTCTTC. The chain combines TRBV20-1 with TRBJ2-1; D may correspond to TRBD1 or TRBD2 (5 bases each). This CDR3 spans 11 amino acids. Germline V CDR1 and CDR2: DFQATT, SNEGSKA (reference sequence). Trimming left V 5 bases short and J 9 bases short, with 11 bases between.

This clonotype has just a few counts. This chain links TRBV20-1 with TRBJ2-3, with TRBD2 matching 12 bases. Germline loops: CDR1 DFQATT, CDR2 SNEGSKA (reference sequence). The CDR3 is 14 residues long. V trimming: 5 bases; J trimming: 4 bases; junction bases outside the gene matches: 4. The CDR3 is CSAPLAGGADTQYF. CDR3 nucleotides: TGCAGTGCTCCCCTAGCGGGGGGGGCAGATACGCAGTATTTT.

The chain combines TRBV6-7 with TRBJ2-1, with TRBD2 identical over 9 bases. TRBV6-7 has ORF status, its function being uncertain. This CDR3 comprises 18 residues. The V gene end was trimmed by 11 bases and the J gene end by 4 bases; junction bases not matched to a gene: 21. CDR3 nucleotide sequence: TGTGCCCGCACTAAAATAGTGACTAGGCTAGCGGGGTACAATGAGCAGTTCTTC. Residues: CARTKIVTRLAGYNEQFF.

This clonotype was found many times. The J gene is TRBJ2-7, the V gene TRBV12-3 or TRBV12-4; no reliable D call. This CDR3 is built from 14 residues. Trimming took 0 bases from V and 5 from J, leaving 11 bases between them. This chain's CDR3 is CASSLAGNLNEQYF. Here the CDR3 DNA reads TGTGCCAGCAGTTTAGCGGGGAATTTGAACGAGCAGTACTTC.

This clonotype was counted only a few times. V and J are TRBV3-1 and TRBJ2-3; 8 nucleotides agree with TRBD1. The CDR3 sequence is 15 residues long. The V segment lost 4 bases and the J segment 4 bases; nucleotides outside the gene matches: 7. Germline lookup yields CDR1 LGHDT and CDR2 YNNKEL (reference sequence). The CDR3 reads CASSPFGQGSDTQYF. The CDR3 DNA follows: TGTGCCAGCAGCCCTTTTGGACAGGGCTCAGATACGCAGTATTTT.

The chain carries TRBV14 and TRBJ2-7, with TRBD2 matching over 14 bases. The CDR3 length is 19 residues. The ends lost 1 base at V and 0 bases at J; junction bases unmatched: 8. Germline V gives CDR1 SGHDN, CDR2 FVKESK. CDR3 DNA sequence: TGTGCCAGCAGCCAAGCGAAAAGACTAGCGGGGGGGATCTCCTACGAGCAGTACGTC. It yields the protein CASSQAKRLAGGISYEQYV.

This clonotype came up a few times. This rearrangement joins TRBV9 to TRBJ2-5; the match to TRBD2 covers 8 bases. The CDR3 contains 13 residues. In germline, CDR1 is SGDLS, CDR2 YYNGEE. The V gene end was trimmed by 7 bases and the J gene end by 5 bases; junction bases not matched to a gene: 7. CDR3 sequence: CASARGGSETQYF. For the CDR3, the DNA is TGTGCCAGCGCCCGGGGGGGTTCGGAGACCCAGTACTTC.

Here the CDR3 DNA reads TGTGCCAGCCTTGGGAGCGGGAGAACGGATCCACCCTACGAGCAGTACTTC. Encoded protein: CASLGSGRTDPPYEQYF. V and J are TRBV28 and TRBJ2-7; 8 bases are shared with TRBD2. The CDR3 is 17 amino acids. V lost 8 bases, J lost 2 bases, and 17 bases stayed unmatched. Germline V gene sequence: CDR1 MDHEN, CDR2 SYDVKM.

This clonotype has ten or more counts. The CDR3 loop is CASSLDGGTYEQYV. In DNA, the CDR3 is TGTGCCAGCAGCTTAGACGGGGGGACCTACGAGCAGTACGTC. The genes are TRBV7-8 and TRBJ2-7, with 7 bases matching TRBD2. The CDR3 has 14 residues. Germline-derived CDR1 and CDR2 are SGHVS and FQNEAQ. J gave up 2 bases and V 1 base, and 2 bases lay outside the gene matches.

The J gene is TRBJ1-5, the V gene TRBV20-1; D unresolved. The CDR3 is 11 residues long. Trimming stripped 6 bases from V and 9 bases from J, with 12 bases between. The germline CDR1 and CDR2 sequences are DFQATT and SNEGSKA (reference sequence). CDR3 DNA: TGCAGTGCCAGGTCGCTTGGGCCCCAGCATTTT. Amino acid sequence: CSARSLGPQHF.

This clonotype was seen a handful of times. The rearrangement links TRBV20-1 to TRBJ2-1; either TRBD1 or TRBD2 may fit D (6 bases each). The length of the CDR3 is 15 residues. Germline-derived CDR1 and CDR2 are DFQATT and SNEGSKA (reference sequence). Trimming cost V 6 bases and J 3 bases, with 18 bases left between them. The DNA of the CDR3 is TGCAGTGCCCCTCTGATAGGGGGAGGCTACAATGAGCAGTTCTTC. It encodes CSAPLIGGGYNEQFF.

The V gene is TRBV5-6, the J gene TRBJ1-4; perhaps TRBD1 as D (6 bases). The CDR3 is 14 amino acids. V was clipped by 5 bases and J by 5 bases, with 13 bases between them. Per the germline V gene, CDR1 is SGHDT and CDR2 is YYEEEE. The CDR3 sequence is CASRKTGLNEKLFF. In DNA, the CDR3 is TGTGCCAGCAGGAAAACAGGGTTGAATGAAAAACTGTTTTTT.

This clonotype has only a few counts. The gene calls are TRBV12-3 or TRBV12-4 and TRBJ2-7; D remains ambiguous. The CDR3 runs to 16 residues. V was cut by 4 bases and J by 0 bases, with 16 bases left in between. The CDR3 here is CASSSSLPSGSYEQYF. Written as DNA, the CDR3 is TGTGCCAGCAGTTCGTCACTCCCGTCGGGCTCCTACGAGCAGTACTTC.

In its sample, this clonotype was seen many times. The V gene is TRBV4-2, the J gene TRBJ2-3; D is possibly TRBD1 (5 bases). The ends were cut back, 6 bases at V and 1 base at J, with 8 bases in the middle. Per the germline V gene, CDR1 is LGHNA and CDR2 is YNFKEQ. The CDR3 sequence is 13 residues long. The CDR3 region has the DNA TGTGCCAGCAGGGACACCGGCACAGATACGCAGTATTTT. As protein: CASRDTGTDTQYF.

The J gene is TRBJ2-1, the V gene TRBV9; TRBD1 agrees at 10 bases. Per the germline V gene, CDR1 is SGDLS and CDR2 is YYNGEE. The CDR3 length is 18 residues. V lost 1 base and J lost 2; bases outside the gene matches: 9. The chain's CDR3 is CASSVRDRGSLAYNEQFF. The DNA of the CDR3 is TGTGCCAGCAGCGTACGGGACAGGGGATCCCTGGCCTACAATGAGCAGTTCTTC.